The 5 T cell receptor beta chains given below trace back to one sample, sequenced in a study of T cells in Graves' hyperthyroidism and ophthalmopathy (dated by TCRdb to between 2017 and 2020). To prepare the library, multiplex PCR was applied. TCRdb records Illumina HiSeq 2000 as the sequencer. Amplification of TCR beta CDR3 regions was carried out from RNA transcripts. For the first round of RT-PCR on the TCR CDR3, the HTBI primer set was used together with the Qiagen OneStep RT-PCR kit. TCRdb reprocessed the public reads (quality trimming at Q25 with fastp, clone calling with MiXCR) and kept in-frame beta chains. Entries that share a CDR3 protein sequence are merged under the most common genes and DNA. The sample records about 500,000 distinct CDR3 sequences, roughly 17% of which are singletons. The ten largest clones capture 15% to 20% of the sample. Sequencing was done on a sample of blood. Receptors were obtained from a woman in her late teens or twenties with Graves' ophthalmopathy.

This clonotype is a singleton in its sample. A single base separates this from a much larger clone, so it may be a read error. J is TRBJ1-5 and V is TRBV20-1, with D possibly being TRBD1 (6 bases). The CDR3 has 13 amino acids. Germline V gene data show CDR1 as DFQATT and CDR2 as SNEGSKA (reference sequence). The DNA of the CDR3 is TGCAGTGCTAACAGGGACAAGAATCATCCCCAGCATTTT. It translates to CSANRDKNHPQHF.

The chain has TRBV15 and TRBJ1-5; D is possibly TRBD1 (5 bases). Per germline, CDR1 LNHNV and CDR2 YYDKDF (reference sequence). The V gene lost 0 bases and the J gene lost 7 bases, with 19 bases spanning the gap. The CDR3 spans 17 residues. CDR3 DNA sequence: TGTGCCACCAGCAGAGATGGGGCAGGGTTTCGAGGGCAGCCCCAGCATTTT. Amino acid sequence: CATSRDGAGFRGQPQHF.

This clonotype was counted ten times or more. The chain couples TRBV27 to TRBJ1-1; D is ambiguous. V lost 3 bases and J lost 7, with 18 bases in between. The CDR3 sequence is 15 residues long. Germline CDR1 and CDR2: MNHEY and SMNVEV (reference sequence). This CDR3 is CASSFRSGRELEAFF. The CDR3 region has the DNA TGTGCCAGCAGTTTCAGATCCGGGAGGGAGCTTGAAGCTTTCTTT.

This clonotype was seen many times. V usage is TRBV11-2 and J usage is TRBJ2-5; no clear D gene. Germline V gene data show CDR1 as SGHAT and CDR2 as FQNNGV. This CDR3 has 16 residues. V lost 3 bases and J lost 0, with 14 bases in between. Here the CDR3 reads CASSFTLKLDQETQYF. As DNA, the CDR3 is TGTGCCAGCAGCTTTACCTTGAAGTTGGACCAAGAGACCCAGTACTTC.

V usage is TRBV5-4 and J usage is TRBJ2-1, with 8 bases identical to TRBD2. This CDR3 is 15 amino acids long. CDR1 is SGHNT and CDR2 is YYREEE in the germline V gene (reference sequence). The J segment lost 10 bases and the V segment lost 2 bases, leaving 11 bases of the junction unmatched. The CDR3 sequence is CASSFDGAGVLEQFF. The DNA of the CDR3 is TGTGCCAGCAGCTTTGATGGAGCGGGAGTTCTCGAGCAGTTCTTC. Using reference TRBV5-4 and TRBJ2-1 for the parts outside the CDR3, the full variable domain is ETGVTQSPTHLIKTRGQQVTLRCSSQSGHNTVSWYQQALGQGPQFIFQYYREEENGRGNFPPRFSGLQFPNYSSELNVNALELDDSALYLCASSFDGAGVLEQFFGPGTRLTVL.